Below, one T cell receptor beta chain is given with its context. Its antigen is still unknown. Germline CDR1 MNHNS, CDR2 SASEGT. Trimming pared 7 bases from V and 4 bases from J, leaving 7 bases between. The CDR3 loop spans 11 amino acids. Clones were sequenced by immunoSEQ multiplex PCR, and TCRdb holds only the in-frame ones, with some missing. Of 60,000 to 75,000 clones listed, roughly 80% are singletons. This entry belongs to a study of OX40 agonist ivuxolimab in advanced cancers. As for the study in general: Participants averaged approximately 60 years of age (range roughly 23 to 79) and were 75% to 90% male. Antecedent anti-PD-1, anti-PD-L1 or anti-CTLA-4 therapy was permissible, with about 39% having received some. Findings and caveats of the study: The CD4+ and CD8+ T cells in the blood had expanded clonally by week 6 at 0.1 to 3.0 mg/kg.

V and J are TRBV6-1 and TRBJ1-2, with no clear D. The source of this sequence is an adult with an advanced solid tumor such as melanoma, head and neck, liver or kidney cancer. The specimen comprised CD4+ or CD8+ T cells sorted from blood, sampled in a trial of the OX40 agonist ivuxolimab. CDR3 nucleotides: TGTGCCAGCAATGGTATCTATGGCTACACCTTC. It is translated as CASNGIYGYTF.